Sequencing of this T cell receptor (beta chain) was carried out in a study of blood T cells in healthy people across ages. Turning to the study itself: In model experiments, template switching was able to capture about one barcoded beta molecule for every two T cells that were present.

Regarding this clonotype: The antigen remains undetermined. An end of the junction differs from the germline gene, which may be a read error.

Healthy individuals of Caucasian origin from Russia, aged about 6 to 95, served as donors. The CDR3 totals 14 residues. CDR1 ENHRY and CDR2 SYGVKD come from the germline V gene. With a J-beta primer mix and a sample-barcoded 5' primer, a second PCR ran 7 to 11 cycles. One entry per CDR3 protein results from TCRdb running MiXCR on the 5' RACE reads. The data show about 1.5 million distinct CDR3 sequences, 35% to 45% seen once. General study points: Fewer expanded clones and more diversity marked long-lived versus aged donors. Roughly linear age-related decline in beta diversity appeared, significant by age about 37.

This TCR came from a woman under 30 in good health. The rearrangement links TRBV10-3 to TRBJ2-3; TRBD2 agrees at 10 bases. Input material: blood. This CDR3 is CAILLAGSTETQYF. CDR3 sequence (DNA): TGTGCCATCCTACTAGCGGGGAGCACAGAGACGCAGTATTTT.